One and the same sample provided the 16 T cell receptor beta chains below, sequenced in a study. TCRdb itself ran the 5' RACE reads through MiXCR, one entry per CDR3 protein. This table has some 8,700 distinct CDR3 sequences, roughly 65% appearing once. Sequenced input: tumor-infiltrating naive CD4+ T cells sorted from the breast tumor. Indicated subset: naive CD4+ T cells, CD4+CD45RA+CD25-. These receptors originate from a female donor with breast cancer.

This clonotype has only a few counts. The chain employs TRBV19 and TRBJ2-6; 9 bases agree with TRBD1. The CDR3 has 18 residues. The trim removed 3 bases at V and 0 bases at J, leaving 6 bases unmatched. CDR1 and CDR2 from the germline V gene are LNHDA and SQIVND (reference sequence). CDR3 sequence reads: CASSIPGTGFSGANVLTF. CDR3 DNA sequence: TGTGCCAGTAGTATCCCCGGGACAGGGTTCTCTGGGGCCAACGTCCTGACTTTC.

In regard to this clonotype: This CDR3 fails to terminate in the conserved phenylalanine or tryptophan, so it likely reflects a read error. The chain joins TRBV9 to TRBJ2-3; 9 bases agree with TRBD1. Looked up from germline, CDR1 is SGDLS and CDR2 is YYNGEE. The CDR3 contains 17 residues. V shed 4 bases, J shed 2 bases, and the junction held 11 bases outside the gene matches. The CDR3 DNA is TGTGCCAGCAGCCCTCGACAGGGGGTGGTTTCCACAGATACGCAGTATCTT. Amino acids: CASSPRQGVVSTDTQYL.

This clonotype has more than one count but fewer than ten. The chain is built from TRBV11-2 and TRBJ2-3, with D perhaps matching TRBD1 or TRBD2 (5 bases each). This CDR3 spans 12 amino acids. Trimming removed 1 base at V and 6 bases at J, with 5 bases between. Germline loops: CDR1 SGHAT, CDR2 FQNNGV. The CDR3 nucleotides read TGTGCCAGCAGCTTAGGGGGGGATACGCAGTATTTT. This gives the protein CASSLGGDTQYF.

Relative to its sample, this clonotype is medium-sized (0.01 to 0.1%). This chain connects TRBV5-1 to TRBJ2-1, with D maybe TRBD1 (5 bases). Trimming took 4 bases from V and 4 from J, leaving 15 bases between them. This CDR3 spans 15 amino acids. CDR1 is SGHRS, CDR2 YFSETQ, per germline. The CDR3 coding sequence is TGCGCCAGCAGCCAGGGTCCCCAGATATACAATGAGCAGTTCTTC. Translated: CASSQGPQIYNEQFF.

The chain combines TRBV5-1 with TRBJ2-5; the D gene could be TRBD1 or TRBD2 (5 bases each). The length of the CDR3 is 15 residues. Trimming pared 4 bases from V and 1 base from J, leaving 14 bases between. CDR1 SGHRS and CDR2 YFSETQ come from the germline V gene. The CDR3 DNA reads TGCGCCAGCAGCAGGGACGGAACGCTCCAAGAGACCCAGTACTTC. Amino acids: CASSRDGTLQETQYF.

This clonotype came up a few times. This sequence joins TRBV20-1 and TRBJ2-7, with 7 bases aligning to TRBD1. The V segment lost 1 base and the J segment 5 bases; nucleotides outside the gene matches: 5. The CDR3 runs 13 residues. Per germline, CDR1 DFQATT and CDR2 SNEGSKA (reference sequence). The CDR3 DNA follows: TGCAGTGCTAGAGGAGGGGGCCTCCACGAGCAGTACTTC. Protein: CSARGGGLHEQYF.

This chain links TRBV2 with TRBJ1-6; no reliable D call. The CDR3 loop spans 11 amino acids. CDR1 and CDR2 (germline): SNHLY, FYNNEI. V dropped 6 bases and J dropped 8 bases, with 5 bases sitting between them. CDR3 sequence: CASSPDSPLHF. The CDR3 coding sequence is TGTGCCAGCAGCCCAGATTCACCCCTCCACTTT.

This clonotype was counted between two and nine times. V and J are TRBV18 and TRBJ1-5; D gene unclear. Trimming took 5 bases from V and 0 from J, leaving 11 bases between them. The CDR3 extends over 15 amino acids. CDR1 and CDR2 (germline): KGHSH, LQKENI. Here the CDR3 reads CASSALTTSNQPQHF. The CDR3 region has the DNA TGTGCCAGCTCAGCGCTCACGACTAGCAATCAGCCCCAGCATTTT.

V is TRBV4-1 and J is TRBJ2-7; 8 bases fit TRBD2. Germline CDR1 MGHRA, CDR2 YSYEKL. The CDR3 consists of 13 residues. Unmatched junction bases numbered 11, after V lost 4 bases and J lost 12 bases. The CDR3 bases are TGCGCCAGCAGCCGAGACCCGACTAGCGCGCCGTACTTC. Its translation is CASSRDPTSAPYF.

This rearrangement joins TRBV20-1 to TRBJ2-1, with 10 bases fitting TRBD2. The CDR3 consists of 15 residues. J lost 8 bases, V lost 0 bases, and 7 bases had no gene match. The V gene's germline CDR1 is DFQATT and CDR2 SNEGSKA (reference sequence). The CDR3 here is CSARDSGGLADEQFF. CDR3 nucleotides: TGCAGTGCTAGAGATAGTGGAGGACTAGCGGATGAGCAGTTCTTC.

The chain carries TRBV9 and TRBJ2-7; unclear D gene. Germline values: CDR1 SGDLS, CDR2 YYNGEE. This CDR3 comprises 14 residues. V was cut by 1 base and J by 5 bases, with 13 bases left in between. CDR3 amino acids: CASSVKSRADEQYF. The CDR3 nucleotides are TGTGCCAGCAGCGTAAAGTCCCGTGCGGACGAGCAGTACTTC.

This clonotype was recorded only once. The J gene is TRBJ2-7, the V gene TRBV20-1, with a possible D match to TRBD2 (6 bases). Deletions cut 4 bases from V and 1 base from J, with 17 bases between. The germline CDR1 and CDR2 sequences are DFQATT and SNEGSKA (reference sequence). The CDR3 is 15 amino acids. CDR3 loop: CSATLGTGASYEQYF. The DNA for the CDR3 is TGCAGTGCTACCCTCGGGACTGGGGCTTCCTACGAGCAGTACTTC.

This chain uses TRBV7-9 with TRBJ1-5; 9 nucleotides match TRBD1. The CDR3 contains 17 residues. CDR1 SEHNR and CDR2 FQNEAQ come from the germline V gene (reference sequence). With V trimmed by 5 bases and J by 5 bases, 13 bases remained unmatched. CDR3 region: CASSLIRDRDVYQPQHF. CDR3 DNA sequence: TGTGCCAGCAGCCTCATCCGGGACAGGGATGTGTATCAGCCCCAGCATTTT.

The rearrangement joins TRBV20-1 to TRBJ2-5; 9 nucleotides agree with TRBD2. The CDR3 extends over 15 amino acids. V lost 6 bases, J lost 0 bases, and 8 bases stayed unmatched. CDR1 and CDR2 from the germline V gene are DFQATT and SNEGSKA (reference sequence). In DNA form, the CDR3 reads TGCAGTGCAATCCGAGGCGGGAGGGACCAAGAGACCCAGTACTTC. Protein product: CSAIRGGRDQETQYF.

The chain uses TRBV6-5 and TRBJ1-2; weak D call: TRBD1 (5 bases). This CDR3 spans 13 amino acids. The germline V gene has CDR1 MNHEY and CDR2 SVGAGI. V lost 5 bases, J lost 7 bases, and 14 bases lay in between. The CDR3 region has the DNA TGTGCCAGCAGTCCCGGGGGGGTTAGTGGCTACACCTTC. Encoded protein: CASSPGGVSGYTF.

There are a few counts of this clonotype. This sequence joins TRBV3-1 and TRBJ1-1; a possible D gene is TRBD1 (5 bases). In germline, CDR1 is LGHDT, CDR2 YNNKEL (reference sequence). Trimming took off 1 base at V and 1 base at J, with 7 bases between the two ends. The CDR3 has 14 residues. The CDR3 DNA sequence: TGTGCCAGCAGCCAAGGCGGGGGGAACACTGAAGCTTTCTTT. Translation: CASSQGGGNTEAFF.